This TCR beta chain was observed in a study of T cells in Graves' hyperthyroidism and ophthalmopathy. Study-wide results and limits: In validation, the model predicted ophthalmopathy. These predictions came a median about 6.5 months before onset. A model using 13 V-J features told ophthalmopathy apart from stable hyperthyroidism.

What was amplified from RNA transcripts were TCR beta CDR3 regions. Carried out on the TCR CDR3, a first-round RT-PCR used the HTBI primer set. Via MiXCR, TCRdb re-called the multiplex PCR reads, giving one row per CDR3 protein. The data show about 610,000 distinct CDR3 sequences, roughly 14% seen once. Losses at the gene ends were 10 bases for V and 4 bases for J; bases not matched to a gene: 17. The CDR3 has 16 residues. CDR1 is SNHLY and CDR2 is FYNNEI in the germline V gene. This clonotype has ten or more counts. Its antigen is undetermined. The receptor comes from a middle-aged woman with Graves' ophthalmopathy. The sequenced sample consisted of blood. The chain uses TRBV2 and TRBJ1-2; 8 nucleotides line up with TRBD1. CDR3 sequence (DNA): TGTGCCAACGAATTCAGATCAGGGGGCGCATCCTATGGCTACACCTTC. As protein: CANEFRSGGASYGYTF.